This section outlines one TCR beta chain sequence together with its context. Antigen: not known. Germline loops: CDR1 MRHNA, CDR2 SNTAGT. The CDR3 totals 15 residues. V trimming: 5 bases; J trimming: 3 bases; junction bases outside the gene matches: 4. This record belongs to a study of cytomegalovirus exposure and HLA in healthy donors. Regarding the study as a whole: In vitro work confirmed that a few CMV-associated chains recognize CMV antigens. TCR beta chains numbering more than 150 were designated cytomegalovirus-associated. Reports indicated that the classifier achieved high specificity and sensitivity in diagnosing cytomegalovirus status.

Profiled with immunoSEQ multiplex PCR; TCRdb holds only in-frame clones, not every one. The table has some 90,000 clones, approximately 90% seen once. The donors formed part of the approximately 120-subject validation cohort, distinct from the roughly 700-subject first cohort. V usage is TRBV6-4 and J usage is TRBJ1-2, with 12 nucleotides matching TRBD1. The TCR comes from a woman under 40 in good health and CMV-seronegative. Sequenced material: PBMCs. The CDR3 region is CASSPGQGAHYGYTF. In nucleotides, the CDR3 is TGTGCCAGCAGTCCGGGACAGGGGGCTCACTATGGCTACACCTTC.